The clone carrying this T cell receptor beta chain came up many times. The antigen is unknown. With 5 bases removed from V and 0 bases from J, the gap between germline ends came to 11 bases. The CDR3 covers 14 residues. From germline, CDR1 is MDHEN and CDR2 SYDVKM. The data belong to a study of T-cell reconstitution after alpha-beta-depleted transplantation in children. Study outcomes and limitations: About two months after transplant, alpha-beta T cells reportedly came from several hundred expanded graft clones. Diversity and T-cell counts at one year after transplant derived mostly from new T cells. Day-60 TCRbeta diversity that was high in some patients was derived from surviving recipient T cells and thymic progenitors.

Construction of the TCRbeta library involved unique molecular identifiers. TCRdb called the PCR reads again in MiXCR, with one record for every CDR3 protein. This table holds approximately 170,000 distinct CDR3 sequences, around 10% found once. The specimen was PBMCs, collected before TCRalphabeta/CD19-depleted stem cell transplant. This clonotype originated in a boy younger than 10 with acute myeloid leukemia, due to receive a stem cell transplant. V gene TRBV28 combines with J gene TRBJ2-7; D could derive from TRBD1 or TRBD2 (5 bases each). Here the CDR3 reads CASSPGTFSYEQYF. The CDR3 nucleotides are TGTGCCAGCAGTCCCGGGACCTTCTCCTACGAGCAGTACTTC.